The source of this T cell receptor beta chain is a study of blood T cell repertoires in COVID-19. Some clones are missing from TCRdb's copy, which holds only in-frame ones; the method was immunoSEQ multiplex PCR. The sample shows a few hundred thousand clones, approximately 90% of them seen only once. Germline CDR1 GTSNPN, CDR2 SVGIG (reference sequence). V gave up 4 bases and J gave up 4 bases, with 20 bases separating them. CDR3 size: 17 residues. V gene TRBV30 combines with J gene TRBJ2-6, with no clear D. Sequencing was carried out using peripheral blood. The receptor's source is a man aged 18 to 29 with COVID-19, enrolled during active disease. DNA of the CDR3: TGTGCCTGGACGCGACAATTTCTCCCTCTGGGGGCCAACGTCCTGACTTTC. This translates into CAWTRQFLPLGANVLTF.